The sequence of this TCR beta chain was determined in a study of shared clonotypes between healthy human individuals. Study-wide context: Per-donor plates numbered three CD4 naive, three CD4 memory, two CD8 naive and one CD8 memory. Notes on the study in general: Naive subsets usually exceeded memory subsets in estimated richness. Lower generation probabilities were found for non-shared clonotypes than for those shared by all four donors.

The CDR3 extends over 15 amino acids. The germline gives CDR1 MNHEY, CDR2 SMNVEV (reference sequence). J gave up 2 bases and V 6 bases, and 6 bases lay outside the gene matches. About this clone itself: The antigen remains unidentified.

200 to 250 ng DNA, around 30,000 T cell genomes, went into each sorted-subset replicate PCR. The protocol was immunoSEQ multiplex PCR, while the TCRdb copy is restricted to in-frame clones and leaves out a portion. The sample includes about 2.4 million clones, just over 90% of them seen just once. Source material: naive CD4+ T cells sorted from blood. The sample's subset: CD45RA+ positively selected. The J gene is TRBJ2-7, the V gene TRBV27, with TRBD2 matching over 11 bases. This sequence originates from a man in his late teens or twenties in good health. DNA for the CDR3: TGTGCCAGCAGCCGGGGACTAGCGGAAACCTACGAGCAGTACTTC. It is translated as CASSRGLAETYEQYF.